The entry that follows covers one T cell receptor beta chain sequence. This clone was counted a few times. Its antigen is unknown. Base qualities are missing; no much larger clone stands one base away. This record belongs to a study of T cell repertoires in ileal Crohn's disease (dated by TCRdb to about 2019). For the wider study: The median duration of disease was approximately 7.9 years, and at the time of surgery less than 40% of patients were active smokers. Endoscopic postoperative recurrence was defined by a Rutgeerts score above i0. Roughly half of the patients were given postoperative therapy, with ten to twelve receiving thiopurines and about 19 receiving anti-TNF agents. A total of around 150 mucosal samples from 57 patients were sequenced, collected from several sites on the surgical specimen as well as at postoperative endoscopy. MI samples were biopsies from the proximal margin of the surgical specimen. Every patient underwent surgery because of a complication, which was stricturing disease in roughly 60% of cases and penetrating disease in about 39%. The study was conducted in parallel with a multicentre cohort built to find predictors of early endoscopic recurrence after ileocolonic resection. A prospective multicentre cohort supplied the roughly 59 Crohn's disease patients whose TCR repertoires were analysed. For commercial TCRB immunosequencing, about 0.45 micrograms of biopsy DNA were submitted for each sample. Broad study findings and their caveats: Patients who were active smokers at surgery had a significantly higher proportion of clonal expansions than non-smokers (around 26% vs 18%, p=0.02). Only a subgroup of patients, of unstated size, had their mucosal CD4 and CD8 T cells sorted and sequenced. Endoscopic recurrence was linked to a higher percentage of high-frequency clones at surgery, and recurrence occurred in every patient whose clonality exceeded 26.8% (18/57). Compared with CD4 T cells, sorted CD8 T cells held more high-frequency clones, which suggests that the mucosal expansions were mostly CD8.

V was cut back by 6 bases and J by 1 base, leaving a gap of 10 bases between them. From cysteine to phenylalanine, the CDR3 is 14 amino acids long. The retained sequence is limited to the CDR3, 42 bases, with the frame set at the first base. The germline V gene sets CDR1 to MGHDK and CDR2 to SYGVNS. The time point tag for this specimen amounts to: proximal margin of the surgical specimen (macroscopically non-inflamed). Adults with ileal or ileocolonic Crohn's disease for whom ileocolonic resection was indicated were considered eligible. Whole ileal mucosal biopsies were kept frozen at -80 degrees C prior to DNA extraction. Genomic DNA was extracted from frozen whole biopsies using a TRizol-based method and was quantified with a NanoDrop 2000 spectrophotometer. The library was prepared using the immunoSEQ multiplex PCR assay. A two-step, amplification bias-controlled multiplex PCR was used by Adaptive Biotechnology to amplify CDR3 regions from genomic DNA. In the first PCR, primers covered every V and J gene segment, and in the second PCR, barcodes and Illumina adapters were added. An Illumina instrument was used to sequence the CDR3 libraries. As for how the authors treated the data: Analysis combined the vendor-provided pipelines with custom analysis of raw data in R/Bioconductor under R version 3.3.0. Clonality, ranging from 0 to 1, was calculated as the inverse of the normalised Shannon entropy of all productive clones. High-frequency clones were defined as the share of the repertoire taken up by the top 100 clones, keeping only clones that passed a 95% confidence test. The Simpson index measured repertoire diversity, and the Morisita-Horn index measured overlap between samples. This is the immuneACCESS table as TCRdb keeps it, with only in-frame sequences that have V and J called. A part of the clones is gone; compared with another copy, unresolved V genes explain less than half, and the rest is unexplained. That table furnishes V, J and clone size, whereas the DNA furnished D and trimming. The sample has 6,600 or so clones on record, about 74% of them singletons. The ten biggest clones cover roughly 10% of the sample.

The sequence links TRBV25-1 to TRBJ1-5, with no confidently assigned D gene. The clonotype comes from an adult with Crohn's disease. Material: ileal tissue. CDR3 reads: CASSQGWSNQPQHF. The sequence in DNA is TGTGCCAGCAGCCAAGGTTGGAGCAATCAGCCCCAGCATTTT.